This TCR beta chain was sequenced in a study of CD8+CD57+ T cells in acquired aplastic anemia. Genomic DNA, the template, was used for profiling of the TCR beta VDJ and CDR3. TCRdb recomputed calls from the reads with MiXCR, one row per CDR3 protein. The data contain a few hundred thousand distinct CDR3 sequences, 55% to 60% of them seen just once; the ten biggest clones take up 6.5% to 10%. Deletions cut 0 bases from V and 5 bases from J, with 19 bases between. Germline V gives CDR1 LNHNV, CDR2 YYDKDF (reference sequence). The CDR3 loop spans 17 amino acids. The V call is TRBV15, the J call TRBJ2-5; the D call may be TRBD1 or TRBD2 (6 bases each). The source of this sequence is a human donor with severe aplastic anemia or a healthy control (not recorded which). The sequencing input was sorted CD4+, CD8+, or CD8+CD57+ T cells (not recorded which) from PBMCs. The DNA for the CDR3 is TGTGCCACCAGCAGAGAGGGGGGCGGAGGGGGTTCCGAGACCCAGTACTTC. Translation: CATSREGGGGGSETQYF.